This T cell receptor (beta chain) was observed in a study of T cell changes during pregnancy in multiple sclerosis. TCRdb's copy holds only in-frame clones and misses some; the assay was immunoSEQ multiplex PCR. The sample has around 57,000 clones; 89% are singletons. Per the germline V gene, CDR1 is SGHRS and CDR2 is YFSETQ. Trimming cost V 0 bases and J 4 bases, with 10 bases left between them. The CDR3 extends over 15 amino acids. The source of this sequence is a female donor with multiple sclerosis, enrolled in a pregnancy study. The chain employs TRBV5-1 and TRBJ2-2; a possible D gene is TRBD1 (6 bases). The sequences come from peripheral blood, collected in the first trimester of pregnancy. As DNA, the CDR3 is TGCGCCAGCAGCTTGGGACAGGACCTCACCGGGGAGCTGTTTTTT. Its protein product is CASSLGQDLTGELFF.